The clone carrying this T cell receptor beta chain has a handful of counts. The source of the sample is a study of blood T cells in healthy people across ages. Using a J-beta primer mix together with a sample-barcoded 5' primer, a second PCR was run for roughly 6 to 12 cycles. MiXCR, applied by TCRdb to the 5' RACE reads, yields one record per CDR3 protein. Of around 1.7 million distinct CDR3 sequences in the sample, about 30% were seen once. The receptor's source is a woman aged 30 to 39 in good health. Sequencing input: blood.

In DNA form, the CDR3 reads TGTGCCAGCAGGCCGGGACAGGACGCTGAGCAGTTCTTC. Its protein product is CASRPGQDAEQFF. V is TRBV2 and J is TRBJ2-1, with 8 nucleotides matching TRBD1. There are 13 residues in the CDR3. Germline values: CDR1 SNHLY, CDR2 FYNNEI. V lost 6 bases and J lost 9; bases outside the gene matches: 7.